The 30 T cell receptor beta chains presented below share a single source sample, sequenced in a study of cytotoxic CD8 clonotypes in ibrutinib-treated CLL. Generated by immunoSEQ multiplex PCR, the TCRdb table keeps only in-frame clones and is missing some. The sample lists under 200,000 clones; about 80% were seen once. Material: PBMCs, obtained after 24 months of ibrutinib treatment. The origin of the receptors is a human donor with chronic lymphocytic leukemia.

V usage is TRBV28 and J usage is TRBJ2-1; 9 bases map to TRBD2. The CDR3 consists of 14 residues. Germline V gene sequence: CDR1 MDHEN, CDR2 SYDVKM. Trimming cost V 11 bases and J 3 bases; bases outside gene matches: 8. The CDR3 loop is CAGKTSGSYNEQFF. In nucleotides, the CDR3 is TGTGCCGGCAAGACTAGCGGAAGCTACAATGAGCAGTTCTTC.

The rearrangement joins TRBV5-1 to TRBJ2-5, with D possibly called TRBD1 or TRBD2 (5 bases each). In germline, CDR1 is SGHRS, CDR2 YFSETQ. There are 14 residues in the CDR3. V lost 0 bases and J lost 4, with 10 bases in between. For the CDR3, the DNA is TGCGCCAGCAGCTTGGAGGCAGGGACAGAGACCCAGTACTTC. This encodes CASSLEAGTETQYF.

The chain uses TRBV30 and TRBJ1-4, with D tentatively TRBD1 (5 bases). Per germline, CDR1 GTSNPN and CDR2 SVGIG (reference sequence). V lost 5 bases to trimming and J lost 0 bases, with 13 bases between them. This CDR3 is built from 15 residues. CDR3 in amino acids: CAWGGTFATNEKLFF. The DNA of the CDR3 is TGTGCCTGGGGGGGGACCTTTGCAACTAATGAAAAACTGTTTTTT.

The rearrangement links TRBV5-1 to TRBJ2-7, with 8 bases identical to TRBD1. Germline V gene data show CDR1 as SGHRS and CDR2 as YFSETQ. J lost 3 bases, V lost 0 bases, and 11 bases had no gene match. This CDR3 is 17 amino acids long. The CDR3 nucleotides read TGCGCCAGCAGCTTGGTTCCCCAGGGGGCATCCAGCTACGAGCAGTACTTC. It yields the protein CASSLVPQGASSYEQYF.

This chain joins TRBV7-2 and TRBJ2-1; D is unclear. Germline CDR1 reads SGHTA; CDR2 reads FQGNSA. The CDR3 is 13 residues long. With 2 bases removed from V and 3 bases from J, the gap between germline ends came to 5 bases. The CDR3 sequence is CASSLLYYNEQFF. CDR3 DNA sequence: TGTGCCAGCAGCTTATTGTACTACAATGAGCAGTTCTTC.

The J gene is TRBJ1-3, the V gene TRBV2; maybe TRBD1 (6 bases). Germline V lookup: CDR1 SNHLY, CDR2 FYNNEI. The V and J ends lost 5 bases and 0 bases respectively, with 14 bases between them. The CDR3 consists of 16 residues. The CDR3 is CASSRGTRGSGNTIYF. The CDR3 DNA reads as TGTGCCAGCAGTCGCGGGACACGCGGCTCTGGAAACACCATATATTTT.

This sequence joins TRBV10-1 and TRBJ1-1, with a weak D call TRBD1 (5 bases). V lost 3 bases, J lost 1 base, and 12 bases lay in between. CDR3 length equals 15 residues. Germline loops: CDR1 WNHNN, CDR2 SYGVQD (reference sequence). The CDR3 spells CASSDGGTANTEAFF. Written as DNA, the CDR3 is TGCGCCAGCAGTGACGGGGGGACGGCGAACACTGAAGCTTTCTTT.

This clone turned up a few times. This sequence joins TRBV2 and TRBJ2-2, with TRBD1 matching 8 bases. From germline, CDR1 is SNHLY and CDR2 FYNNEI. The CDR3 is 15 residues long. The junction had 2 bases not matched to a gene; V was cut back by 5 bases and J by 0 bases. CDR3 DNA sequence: TGTGCCAGCAGTCAGGACAGGGCGAACACCGGGGAGCTGTTTTTT. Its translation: CASSQDRANTGELFF.

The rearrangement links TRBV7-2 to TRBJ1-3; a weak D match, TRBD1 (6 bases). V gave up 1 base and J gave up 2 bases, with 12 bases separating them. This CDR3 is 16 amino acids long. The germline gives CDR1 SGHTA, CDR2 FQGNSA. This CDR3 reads CASSLVPGATGNTIYF. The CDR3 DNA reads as TGTGCCAGCAGCTTAGTGCCGGGGGCAACTGGAAACACCATATATTTT.

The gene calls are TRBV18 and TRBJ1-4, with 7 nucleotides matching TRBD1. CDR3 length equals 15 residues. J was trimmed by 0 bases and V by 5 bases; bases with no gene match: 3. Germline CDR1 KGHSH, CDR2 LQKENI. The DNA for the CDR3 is TGTGCCAGCTCAGCCGACAGGGCAACTAATGAAAAACTGTTTTTT. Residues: CASSADRATNEKLFF.

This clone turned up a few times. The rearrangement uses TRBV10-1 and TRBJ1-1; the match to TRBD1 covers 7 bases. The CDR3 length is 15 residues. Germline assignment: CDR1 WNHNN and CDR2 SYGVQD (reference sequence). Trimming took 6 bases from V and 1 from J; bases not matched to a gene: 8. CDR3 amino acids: CASSPRTGANTEAFF. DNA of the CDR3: TGCGCCAGCAGCCCCCGGACAGGAGCGAACACTGAAGCTTTCTTT.

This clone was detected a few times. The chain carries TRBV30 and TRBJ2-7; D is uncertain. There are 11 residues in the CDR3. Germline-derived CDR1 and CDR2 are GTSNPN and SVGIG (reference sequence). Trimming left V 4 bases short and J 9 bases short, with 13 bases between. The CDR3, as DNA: TGTGCCTGGAATCTCCCTTGGGGGCAGTACTTC. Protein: CAWNLPWGQYF.

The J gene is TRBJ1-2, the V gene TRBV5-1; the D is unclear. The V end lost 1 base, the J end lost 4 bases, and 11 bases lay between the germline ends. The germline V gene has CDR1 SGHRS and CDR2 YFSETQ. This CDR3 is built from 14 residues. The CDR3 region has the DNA TGCGCCAGCAGCTTGTCCGGGTCGGGCTATGGCTACACCTTC. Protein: CASSLSGSGYGYTF.

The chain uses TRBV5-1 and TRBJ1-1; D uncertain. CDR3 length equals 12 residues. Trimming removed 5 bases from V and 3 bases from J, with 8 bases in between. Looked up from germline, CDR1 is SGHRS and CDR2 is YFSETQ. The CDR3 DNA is TGCGCCAGCAGGGGAGGATACACTGAAGCTTTCTTT. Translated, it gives CASRGGYTEAFF.

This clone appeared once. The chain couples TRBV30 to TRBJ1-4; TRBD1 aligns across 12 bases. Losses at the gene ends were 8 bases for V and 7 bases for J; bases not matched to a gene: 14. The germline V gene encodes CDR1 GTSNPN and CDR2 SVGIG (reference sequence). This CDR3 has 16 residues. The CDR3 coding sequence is TGTGCCCCGGAGGTGGGGACAGGGGGCGAGGGTGAAAAACTGTTTTTT. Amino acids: CAPEVGTGGEGEKLFF.

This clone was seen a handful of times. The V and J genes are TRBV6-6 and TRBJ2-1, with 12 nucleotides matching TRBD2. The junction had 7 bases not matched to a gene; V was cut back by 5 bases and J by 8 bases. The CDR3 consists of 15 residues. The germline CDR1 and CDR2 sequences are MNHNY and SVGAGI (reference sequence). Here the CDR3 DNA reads TGTGCCAGCAGTCCGTCTAGCGGGGGGGCCTATGAGCAGTTCTTC. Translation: CASSPSSGGAYEQFF.

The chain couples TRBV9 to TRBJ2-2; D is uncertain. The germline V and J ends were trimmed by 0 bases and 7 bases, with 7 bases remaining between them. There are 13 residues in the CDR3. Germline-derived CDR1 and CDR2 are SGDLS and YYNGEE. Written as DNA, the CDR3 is TGTGCCAGCAGCGTAGGCCCGGGCGGGGAGCTGTTTTTT. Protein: CASSVGPGGELFF.

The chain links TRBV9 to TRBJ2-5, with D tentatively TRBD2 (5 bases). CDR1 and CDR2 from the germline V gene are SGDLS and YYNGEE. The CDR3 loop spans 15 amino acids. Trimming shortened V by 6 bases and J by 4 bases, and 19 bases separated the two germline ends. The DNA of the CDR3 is TGTGCCAGCACCCCGACGGGAAGGTTTGTAGAGACCCAGTACTTC. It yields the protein CASTPTGRFVETQYF.

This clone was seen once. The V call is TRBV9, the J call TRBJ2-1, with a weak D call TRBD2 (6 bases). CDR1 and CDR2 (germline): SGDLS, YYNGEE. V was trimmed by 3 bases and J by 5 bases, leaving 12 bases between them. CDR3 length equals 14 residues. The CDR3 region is CASSAHGTDNEQFF. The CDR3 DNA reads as TGTGCCAGCAGCGCTCACGGGACTGACAATGAGCAGTTCTTC.

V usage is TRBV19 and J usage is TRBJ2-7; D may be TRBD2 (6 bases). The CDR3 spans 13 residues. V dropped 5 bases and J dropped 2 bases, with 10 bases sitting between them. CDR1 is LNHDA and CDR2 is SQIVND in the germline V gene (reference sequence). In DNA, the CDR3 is TGTGCCAGTAGTTGGGACTTGCCCTACGAGCAGTACTTC. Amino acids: CASSWDLPYEQYF.

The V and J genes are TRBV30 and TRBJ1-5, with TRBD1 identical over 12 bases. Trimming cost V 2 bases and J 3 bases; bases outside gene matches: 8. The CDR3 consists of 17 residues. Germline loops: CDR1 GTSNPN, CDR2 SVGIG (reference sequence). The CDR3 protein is CAWSTGQGAIFNQPQHF. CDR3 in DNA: TGTGCCTGGAGTACGGGACAGGGGGCTATATTCAATCAGCCCCAGCATTTT.

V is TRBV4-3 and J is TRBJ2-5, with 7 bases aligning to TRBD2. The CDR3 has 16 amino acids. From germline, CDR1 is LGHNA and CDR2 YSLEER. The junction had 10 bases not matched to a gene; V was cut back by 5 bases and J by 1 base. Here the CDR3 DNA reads TGCGCCAGCAGCGTTATAGCGGGTCCTGCCCAAGAGACCCAGTACTTC. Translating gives CASSVIAGPAQETQYF.

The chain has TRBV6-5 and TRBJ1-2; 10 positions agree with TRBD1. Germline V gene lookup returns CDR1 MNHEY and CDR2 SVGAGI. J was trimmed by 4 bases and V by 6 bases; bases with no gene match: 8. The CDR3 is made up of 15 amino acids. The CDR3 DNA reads TGTGCCAGCAGGCCTAGGGGACAGGGGTCCTATGGCTACACCTTC. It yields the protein CASRPRGQGSYGYTF.

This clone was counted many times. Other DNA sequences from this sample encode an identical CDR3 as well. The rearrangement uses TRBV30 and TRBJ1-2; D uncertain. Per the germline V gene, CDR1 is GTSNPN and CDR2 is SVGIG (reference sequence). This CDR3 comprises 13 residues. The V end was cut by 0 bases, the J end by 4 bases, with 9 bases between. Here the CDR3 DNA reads TGTGCCTGGAGTGTAGGGCAGGCCTATGGCTACACCTTC. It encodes CAWSVGQAYGYTF.

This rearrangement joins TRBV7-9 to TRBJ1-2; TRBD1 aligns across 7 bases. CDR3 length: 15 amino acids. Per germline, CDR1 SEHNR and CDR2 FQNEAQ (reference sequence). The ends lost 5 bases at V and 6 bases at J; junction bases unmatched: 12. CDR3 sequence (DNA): TGTGCCAGCAGCCCCCGACCCAACAGGGGTGATGGCTACACCTTC. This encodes CASSPRPNRGDGYTF.

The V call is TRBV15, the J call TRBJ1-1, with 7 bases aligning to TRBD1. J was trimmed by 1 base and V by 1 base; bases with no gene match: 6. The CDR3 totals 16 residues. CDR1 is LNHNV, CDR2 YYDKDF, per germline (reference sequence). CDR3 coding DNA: TGTGCCACCAGCAGAGGGACAGGACGTAGGAACACTGAAGCTTTCTTT. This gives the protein CATSRGTGRRNTEAFF.

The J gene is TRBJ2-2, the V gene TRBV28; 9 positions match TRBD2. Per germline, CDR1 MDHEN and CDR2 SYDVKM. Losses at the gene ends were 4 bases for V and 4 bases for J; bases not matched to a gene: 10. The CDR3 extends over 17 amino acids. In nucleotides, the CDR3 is TGTGCCAGCAGTTCTCTCAGGCTAGCGGGAATCACCGGGGAGCTGTTTTTT. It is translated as CASSSLRLAGITGELFF.

Written as DNA, the CDR3 is TGTGCCAGTCATATCATCCAGGGGGACGGCTACACCTTC. Translated, it gives CASHIIQGDGYTF. J is TRBJ1-2 and V is TRBV6-1; 7 nucleotides agree with TRBD1. Germline V gene sequence: CDR1 MNHNS, CDR2 SASEGT. V dropped 9 bases and J dropped 8; count of bases not matched to a gene: 12. This CDR3 has 13 residues.

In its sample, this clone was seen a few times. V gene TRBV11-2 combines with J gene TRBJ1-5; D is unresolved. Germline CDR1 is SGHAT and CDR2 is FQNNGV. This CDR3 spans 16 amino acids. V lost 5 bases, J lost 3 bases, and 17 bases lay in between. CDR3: CASSANRIESNQPQHF. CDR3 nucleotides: TGTGCCAGCAGCGCTAACCGAATTGAGTCCAATCAGCCCCAGCATTTT.

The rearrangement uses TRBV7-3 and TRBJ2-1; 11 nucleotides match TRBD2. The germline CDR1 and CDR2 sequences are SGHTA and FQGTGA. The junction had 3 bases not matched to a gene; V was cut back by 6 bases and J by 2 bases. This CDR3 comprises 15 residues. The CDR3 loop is CASSRLAGPYNEQFF. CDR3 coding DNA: TGTGCCAGCAGTCGACTAGCGGGACCCTACAATGAGCAGTTCTTC.